This entry lists 21 T cell receptor beta chains sequenced from one sample in a study of vaccination and CD4 T cells after COVID-19. Treatment reported: approximately nine-day PBMC culture with coronavirus spike peptide pools or control peptides (ViraFEST assay). Sequencing of cultured CD4+ T cell DNA used the Oncomine TCR Beta short-read assay. A single record per CDR3 protein comes from TCRdb applying MiXCR to the PCR reads. This table holds around 16,000 distinct CDR3 sequences, 55% to 85% found once. Antigens for these TCRs are unknown. The source material was CD4+ T cells from blood, cultured in vitro. The receptor set was obtained from a human donor who had recovered from COVID-19.

The gene calls are TRBV20-1 and TRBJ2-5; TRBD1 matches 8 bases. The CDR3 is 14 residues long. The trim removed 6 bases at V and 2 bases at J, leaving 8 bases unmatched. Germline V gives CDR1 DFQATT, CDR2 SNEGSKA (reference sequence). The DNA of the CDR3 is TGCAGTGCCCTATCGAGGACAGGGCAAGAGACCCAGTACTTC. Its protein is CSALSRTGQETQYF.

The chain carries TRBV10-3 and TRBJ2-3; 7 bases match TRBD2. Germline CDR1 is ENHRY and CDR2 is SYGVKD. The trim removed 11 bases at V and 0 bases at J, leaving 5 bases unmatched. The CDR3 is 13 amino acids. The DNA for the CDR3 is TGTGCCGCTAGCGGAACTAGCACAGATACGCAGTATTTT. The encoded protein is CAASGTSTDTQYF.

The chain carries TRBV19 and TRBJ2-1; 11 nucleotides line up with TRBD2. The CDR3 has 18 residues. J gave up 1 base and V 7 bases, and 12 bases lay outside the gene matches. The germline CDR1 and CDR2 sequences are LNHDA and SQIVND (reference sequence). The CDR3 region has the DNA TGTGCCAGTACCCCCAGTCCCGGGACTAGCGGTTCCTACAATGAGCAGTTCTTC. It translates to CASTPSPGTSGSYNEQFF.

The V gene is TRBV19, the J gene TRBJ1-2; tentative D call: TRBD1 (5 bases). V was pared by 7 bases and J by 3 bases, with 15 bases between. Germline CDR1 reads LNHDA; CDR2 reads SQIVND (reference sequence). The CDR3 contains 14 residues. CDR3 nucleotide sequence: TGTGCCAGTAATCTAGATACAGGTGACTATGGCTACACCTTC. Protein product: CASNLDTGDYGYTF.

The chain is built from TRBV19 and TRBJ1-6; D perhaps matches TRBD1 (5 bases). Germline-derived CDR1 and CDR2 are LNHDA and SQIVND (reference sequence). The CDR3 runs 15 residues. V lost 0 bases and J lost 7, with 10 bases in between. The CDR3 here is CASSIDRGQNSPLHF. DNA for the CDR3: TGTGCCAGTAGTATAGACCGGGGCCAAAATTCACCCCTCCACTTT.

This rearrangement joins TRBV20-1 to TRBJ1-5; D is undetermined. V was trimmed by 5 bases and J by 11 bases, leaving 16 bases between them. Germline CDR1 is DFQATT and CDR2 is SNEGSKA (reference sequence). This CDR3 has 12 amino acids. The DNA of the CDR3 is TGCAGTGCTCTATCTTCTCGGTCGGCCCAGCATTTT. Amino acid sequence: CSALSSRSAQHF.

CDR3 nucleotide sequence: TGTGCCACCAGTTCGGGACAGGTGCACAATGAGCAGTTCTTC. Its translation: CATSSGQVHNEQFF. The V and J genes are TRBV24-1 and TRBJ2-1, with 8 bases lining up with TRBD1. This CDR3 comprises 14 residues. Germline V lookup: CDR1 KGHDR, CDR2 SFDVKD. Unmatched junction bases numbered 5, after V lost 6 bases and J lost 5 bases.

In DNA, the CDR3 is TGTGCCAGCAGTTACACCCGACTAGCCGGCACTGGAGAGCAGTACTTC. Its translation is CASSYTRLAGTGEQYF. The V gene is TRBV6-5, the J gene TRBJ2-7, with 7 bases that match TRBD2. CDR1 MNHEY and CDR2 SVGAGI come from the germline V gene. This CDR3 spans 16 amino acids. V shed 2 bases and J 7 bases; nucleotides not matched to a gene: 14.

This clonotype appeared a single time. The J gene is TRBJ1-1, the V gene TRBV20-1; D not resolved. V lost 0 bases and J lost 6, with 26 bases in between. Per germline, CDR1 DFQATT and CDR2 SNEGSKA (reference sequence). The CDR3 spans 18 residues. The DNA of the CDR3 is TGCAGTGCTAGAGATGGGGTCCGGCCCCGGCGGGGTCGAGCTGAAGCTTTCTTT. Protein: CSARDGVRPRRGRAEAFF.

This clonotype was detected only a few times. V gene TRBV7-2 combines with J gene TRBJ2-5, with D possibly TRBD1 on 5 matching bases. CDR3 size: 12 residues. Germline CDR1 and CDR2: SGHTA and FQGNSA. With 5 bases removed from V and 4 bases from J, the gap between germline ends came to 8 bases. This CDR3 is CASSPRVETQYF. CDR3 bases: TGTGCCAGCAGCCCCAGGGTAGAGACCCAGTACTTC.

The chain uses TRBV15 and TRBJ2-4; 12 bases are shared with TRBD1. V lost 0 bases to trimming and J lost 4 bases; unmatched junction nucleotides: 10. The V gene's germline CDR1 is LNHNV and CDR2 YYDKDF (reference sequence). This CDR3 is 19 amino acids long. The DNA for the CDR3 is TGTGCCACCAGCAGAGATCGCGGGGGGACAGGGGGCTGGAAAAACATTCAGTACTTC. Translation gives CATSRDRGGTGGWKNIQYF.

This clonotype was counted a few times. V usage is TRBV6-1 and J usage is TRBJ1-2, with 7 bases matching TRBD1. CDR1 and CDR2 from the germline V gene are MNHNS and SASEGT. The CDR3 is 16 residues long. Trimming at V came to 6 bases and at J to 0 bases, leaving 10 bases not matched to a gene. CDR3 nucleotides: TGTGCCAGCAGCCCGCGGGGGACAGCCTCTAACTATGGCTACACCTTC. Amino acid sequence: CASSPRGTASNYGYTF.

The rearrangement joins TRBV15 to TRBJ1-3; D gene ambiguous. The V end was cut by 0 bases, the J end by 0 bases, with 3 bases between. This CDR3 has 14 residues. Germline CDR1 LNHNV, CDR2 YYDKDF (reference sequence). CDR3 DNA: TGTGCCACCAGCAGAGATCTCTCTGGAAACACCATATATTTT. It yields the protein CATSRDLSGNTIYF.

J is TRBJ2-5 and V is TRBV7-2; 12 bases are shared with TRBD2. V shed 4 bases and J 5 bases; nucleotides not matched to a gene: 2. Germline V lookup: CDR1 SGHTA, CDR2 FQGNSA. The CDR3 is 14 residues long. CDR3 DNA sequence: TGTGCCAGCAGCTCGACTAGCGGGAGTGAGACCCAGTACTTC. Its protein is CASSSTSGSETQYF.

This chain uses TRBV11-2 with TRBJ2-7; TRBD1 is a possible D gene (6 bases). This CDR3 spans 13 amino acids. V was shortened by 5 bases and J by 3 bases, with 11 bases between the two germline ends. Germline CDR1 and CDR2: SGHAT and FQNNGV. In DNA, the CDR3 is TGTGCCAGCAGCCACTGGACAGACTACGAGCAGTACTTC. It encodes CASSHWTDYEQYF.

The chain is built from TRBV28 and TRBJ1-5; D gene ambiguous. This CDR3 contains 15 residues. The V and J ends lost 1 base and 0 bases respectively, with 7 bases between them. Germline CDR1 MDHEN, CDR2 SYDVKM. CDR3 nucleotides: TGTGCCAGCAGTTTATTCGGATATAGCAATCAGCCCCAGCATTTT. It yields the protein CASSLFGYSNQPQHF.

The chain carries TRBV12-5 and TRBJ1-1, with no clear D. Germline V gene lookup returns CDR1 LGHNT and CDR2 FRNRAP. This CDR3 is built from 11 residues. With 3 bases removed from V and 11 bases from J, the gap between germline ends came to 10 bases. In DNA, the CDR3 is TGTGCTAGTGGTTTTGACAAGCTGGCTTTCTTT. Protein: CASGFDKLAFF.

This clonotype occurred a few times. CDR3 protein: CASSARGQPQHF. Here the CDR3 DNA reads TGTGCCAGCAGCGCACGGGGTCAGCCCCAGCATTTT. J is TRBJ1-5 and V is TRBV7-2; D gene uncertain. The V end was cut by 5 bases, the J end by 6 bases, with 8 bases between. CDR1 is SGHTA and CDR2 is FQGNSA in the germline V gene. The CDR3 spans 12 residues.

CDR3: CASSMSYYGYTF. The CDR3 coding sequence is TGTGCCAGCAGTATGTCCTACTATGGCTACACCTTC. The V gene is TRBV5-6, the J gene TRBJ1-2; unclear D gene. Germline assignment: CDR1 SGHDT and CDR2 YYEEEE. V was shortened by 5 bases and J by 3 bases, with 8 bases between the two germline ends. This CDR3 has 12 amino acids. The whole variable domain, filled in from reference TRBV5-6 and TRBJ1-2, reads DAGVTQSPTHLIKTRGQQVTLRCSPKSGHDTVSWYQQALGQGPQFIFQYYEEEERQRGNFPDRFSGHQFPNYSSELNVNALLLGDSALYLCASSMSYYGYTFGSGTRLTVV.

The chain has TRBV27 and TRBJ2-7; 7 nucleotides line up with TRBD1. Unmatched junction bases numbered 14, after V lost 8 bases and J lost 7 bases. This CDR3 is 14 amino acids long. Germline V CDR1 and CDR2: MNHEY, SMNVEV (reference sequence). Written as DNA, the CDR3 is TGTGCCAGCCAAAACAGGGGAGCTCCGATAGAGCAGTACTTC. It encodes CASQNRGAPIEQYF.

Note on this clonotype: A junction end diverges from the germline sequence, so it may reflect a read error. The V gene is TRBV5-1, the J gene TRBJ2-3, with 10 bases matching TRBD1. This CDR3 contains 16 residues. The germline V gene encodes CDR1 SGHRS and CDR2 YFSETQ. The CDR3 nucleotides are TGCGCCAGCAGCCGGGGACAGGGGAGGCGTTCAGATGCGCAGTATTTT. This codes for CASSRGQGRRSDAQYF.